The 22 T cell receptor beta chains presented below share a single source sample, sequenced in a study of beta chain features in type 1 diabetes. Study-wide points: In all four CD4+ subsets, TCRB CDR3 length was significantly, moderately reduced in type 1 diabetes.

These TCRs are of unknown antigen specificity. The isolated RNA, all of it, was reverse transcribed, so expressed TCRB transcripts were what got sequenced. Produced via immunoSEQ multiplex PCR; TCRdb's table is partial and in-frame only. The top ten clones hold 2% to 2.5% of a sample with 120,000 or so clones, less than 20% of them seen once. The sequencing sample was made of central memory CD4+ T cells from blood. The receptors here all came from a man aged 25-45 years with type 1 diabetes.

This clone was seen a handful of times. This chain uses TRBV5-1 with TRBJ2-7; no reliable D call. The V end lost 0 bases, the J end lost 2 bases, and 12 bases lay between the germline ends. This CDR3 region has 15 residues. CDR1 is SGHRS, CDR2 YFSETQ, per germline. The CDR3 spells CASSLGQAGAYEQYF. The DNA for the CDR3 is TGCGCCAGCAGCTTGGGCCAGGCTGGAGCCTACGAGCAGTACTTC.

This clone was seen many times. Other DNA sequences from this sample encode an identical CDR3 as well. The chain uses TRBV30 and TRBJ1-2, with a tentative D call TRBD1 (5 bases). The CDR3 is 11 amino acids. The germline V gene encodes CDR1 GTSNPN and CDR2 SVGIG (reference sequence). CDR3 sequence: CAWGRDYGYTF. CDR3 nucleotide sequence: TGTGCTTGGGGCAGGGACTATGGCTACACCTTC.

Only a few counts were recorded for this clone. The chain carries TRBV9 and TRBJ1-6; D remains unclear. The CDR3 sequence is 16 residues long. V lost 3 bases and J lost 0, with 10 bases in between. The germline gives CDR1 SGDLS, CDR2 YYNGEE. In DNA, the CDR3 is TGTGCCAGCAGCGGTCAGGCGAGCTCCTATAATTCACCCCTCCACTTT. It is translated as CASSGQASSYNSPLHF. Complete variable domain (other parts from reference TRBV9 and TRBJ1-6): DSGVTQTPKHLITATGQRVTLRCSPRSGDLSVYWYQQSLDQGLQFLIQYYNGEERAKGNILERFSAQQFPDLHSELNLSSLELGDSALYFCASSGQASSYNSPLHFGNGTRLTVT.

V gene TRBV27 combines with J gene TRBJ1-6; a weak D match, TRBD1 (5 bases). This CDR3 comprises 16 residues. V shed 5 bases and J shed 7 bases, with 18 bases lying between them. The germline CDR1 and CDR2 sequences are MNHEY and SMNVEV (reference sequence). The CDR3 nucleotides read TGTGCCAGCAGTCCGCGGGGGAGGGGTTTAAATTCACCCCTCCACTTT. Encoded protein: CASSPRGRGLNSPLHF.

In its sample, this clone was seen a few times. The chain joins TRBV4-2 to TRBJ2-3; 9 bases are a match to TRBD2. This CDR3 is built from 17 residues. V gave up 1 base and J gave up 6 bases; unmatched junction bases: 11. The V gene's germline CDR1 is LGHNA and CDR2 YNFKEQ. The CDR3 sequence is CASSQGSRGGAPDTQYF. In DNA, the CDR3 is TGTGCCAGCAGCCAAGGGTCTCGCGGGGGGGCCCCGGATACGCAGTATTTT.

The V and J genes are TRBV9 and TRBJ1-2; 10 bases align to TRBD1. Germline CDR1 is SGDLS and CDR2 is YYNGEE. The junction had 6 bases not matched to a gene; V was cut back by 4 bases and J by 6 bases. This CDR3 has 14 amino acids. The CDR3 DNA sequence: TGTGCCAGCAGCCCTGGGGACAGGGGCCATGGCTACACCTTC. Residues: CASSPGDRGHGYTF.

V usage is TRBV13 and J usage is TRBJ1-1; possibly TRBD1 for D (6 bases). This CDR3 comprises 17 residues. V was clipped by 0 bases and J by 5 bases, with 19 bases between them. Germline CDR1 is PRHDT and CDR2 is FYEKMQ (reference sequence). The chain's CDR3 is CASSLGGAGAVVTEAFF. The CDR3 DNA reads TGTGCCAGCAGCTTAGGCGGTGCGGGGGCCGTAGTGACTGAAGCTTTCTTT.

This clone came up a few times. CDR3 in DNA: TGTGCCAGCAGCTTAGCCGAGGGACAGACCCAGTACTTC. As protein: CASSLAEGQTQYF. The chain recombines TRBV7-2 with TRBJ2-5, with D possibly called TRBD1 or TRBD2 (5 bases each). Germline V gene lookup returns CDR1 SGHTA and CDR2 FQGNSA. Between the trimmed V and J ends, which lost 0 bases and 6 bases, there was a span of 8 bases. The CDR3 sequence is 13 residues long.

This clone has a handful of counts. J is TRBJ1-6 and V is TRBV30; weak D call: TRBD1 (6 bases). The CDR3 has 13 amino acids. Germline CDR1 is GTSNPN and CDR2 is SVGIG (reference sequence). V was pared by 2 bases and J by 7 bases, with 9 bases between. In DNA form, the CDR3 reads TGTGCCTGGAGTTTAACAGGGAATTCACCCCTCCACTTT. It codes for CAWSLTGNSPLHF. Using reference TRBV30 and TRBJ1-6 for the parts outside the CDR3, the full variable domain is SQTIHQWPATLVQPVGSPLSLECTVEGTSNPNLYWYRQAAGRGLQLLFYSVGIGQISSEVPQNLSASRPQDRQFILSSKKLLLSDSGFYLCAWSLTGNSPLHFGNGTRLTVT.

This clone was observed many times. The rearrangement links TRBV19 to TRBJ1-5; D uncertain. Looked up from germline, CDR1 is LNHDA and CDR2 is SQIVND (reference sequence). CDR3 length: 15 amino acids. V lost 4 bases, J lost 0 bases, and 10 bases lay in between. The CDR3 bases are TGTGCCAGTAGTAAGGCAGCACTTAGCAATCAGCCCCAGCATTTT. The encoded protein is CASSKAALSNQPQHF.

There are a few counts of this clone. The rearrangement links TRBV10-3 to TRBJ1-5; no firm D call. CDR1 and CDR2 (germline): ENHRY, SYGVKD. V lost 8 bases and J 0 bases, leaving 8 bases between the germline ends. The CDR3 has 13 residues. The CDR3 reads CAIGKISNQPQHF. CDR3 nucleotides: TGTGCCATCGGCAAGATTAGCAATCAGCCCCAGCATTTT.

The V gene is TRBV30, the J gene TRBJ2-2; maybe TRBD1 (6 bases). The CDR3 length is 14 residues. Trimming took 3 bases from V and 0 from J, leaving 8 bases between them. Germline values: CDR1 GTSNPN, CDR2 SVGIG (reference sequence). The CDR3: CAWRDSPNTGELFF. DNA for the CDR3: TGTGCCTGGAGGGACAGCCCGAACACCGGGGAGCTGTTTTTT.

The chain carries TRBV7-9 and TRBJ2-7; the match to TRBD1 covers 8 bases. The CDR3 totals 12 residues. The junction had 2 bases not matched to a gene; V was cut back by 5 bases and J by 5 bases. The germline V gene has CDR1 SEHNR and CDR2 FQNEAQ (reference sequence). CDR3 DNA: TGTGCCAGCAGCCAGACAGGGGACGAGCAGTACTTC. Translating it yields CASSQTGDEQYF.

The sample holds many counts of this clone. This chain connects TRBV2 to TRBJ2-3; D possibly corresponds to TRBD1 (5 bases). CDR1 is SNHLY, CDR2 FYNNEI, per germline. The CDR3 has 13 amino acids. V was cut by 7 bases and J by 9 bases, with 17 bases left in between. The CDR3 DNA reads TGTGCCAGCATAAGTACAGGAGTAGAGACGCAGTATTTT. Translation gives CASISTGVETQYF. Together with reference TRBV2 and TRBJ2-3, the CDR3 gives the full variable domain: EPEVTQTPSHQVTQMGQEVILRCVPISNHLYFYWYRQILGQKVEFLVSFYNNEISEKSEIFDDQFSVERPDGSNFTLKIRSTKLEDSAMYFCASISTGVETQYFGPGTRLTVL.

This clone has more than one count but fewer than ten. The J gene is TRBJ2-4, the V gene TRBV19; maybe TRBD1 (6 bases). Germline CDR1 LNHDA, CDR2 SQIVND (reference sequence). There are 12 residues in the CDR3. The V end lost 5 bases, the J end lost 16 bases, and 18 bases lay between the germline ends. The CDR3 is CASSPHGQRLYF. For the CDR3, the DNA is TGTGCCAGTAGTCCGCATGGACAGAGACTTTACTTC.

This clone has more than one count but fewer than ten. This chain connects TRBV6-1 to TRBJ2-3; 10 bases agree with TRBD2. The CDR3 spans 15 residues. V lost 2 bases to trimming and J lost 5 bases; unmatched junction nucleotides: 4. The germline V gene has CDR1 MNHNS and CDR2 SASEGT. Here the CDR3 DNA reads TGTGCCAGCAGTGAAATGGCTAGCGGGGGAGATACGCAGTATTTT. Its translation: CASSEMASGGDTQYF.

V gene TRBV28 combines with J gene TRBJ2-6; D possibly corresponds to TRBD2 (5 bases). The CDR3 totals 13 residues. Germline V lookup: CDR1 MDHEN, CDR2 SYDVKM. Trimming cost V 2 bases and J 15 bases, with 14 bases left between them. The CDR3: CASSLPSGKDLTF. The CDR3 region has the DNA TGTGCCAGCAGTTTACCGTCGGGGAAAGACCTGACTTTC.

This clone was seen a handful of times. The rearrangement links TRBV2 to TRBJ1-2; D unclear. V was cut by 3 bases and J by 6 bases, with 11 bases left in between. The germline V gene has CDR1 SNHLY and CDR2 FYNNEI. This CDR3 is built from 13 residues. The CDR3 coding sequence is TGTGCCAGCAGTGAGGGCCGAAGGAATGGCTACACCTTC. Amino acids: CASSEGRRNGYTF.

The chain employs TRBV28 and TRBJ1-2; a weak D match, TRBD1 (6 bases). This CDR3 comprises 15 residues. The V and J ends lost 7 bases and 2 bases respectively, with 17 bases between them. CDR1 is MDHEN, CDR2 SYDVKM, per germline. CDR3 sequence reads: CASIAGTNLNYGYTF. The CDR3 coding sequence is TGTGCCAGCATCGCGGGGACAAATTTAAACTATGGCTACACCTTC.

This clone showed up just a few times. The CDR3 DNA reads as TGTGCCAGCTCACCACTTATCGCTAGCGGTTACAATGAGCAGTTCTTC. It translates to CASSPLIASGYNEQFF. This chain uses TRBV18 with TRBJ2-1, with 7 bases matching TRBD2. Germline V CDR1 and CDR2: KGHSH, LQKENI. With V trimmed by 1 base and J by 4 bases, 7 bases remained unmatched. The CDR3 spans 16 residues.

The table lists this clone with a few counts. The J gene is TRBJ1-2, the V gene TRBV27, with D unclear. The V gene's germline CDR1 is MNHEY and CDR2 SMNVEV (reference sequence). The CDR3 length is 13 residues. V lost 4 bases to trimming and J lost 2 bases, with 8 bases between them. The CDR3: CASSSARNYGYTF. The CDR3 DNA reads as TGTGCCAGCAGTTCCGCCAGGAACTATGGCTACACCTTC.

This clone was detected a few times. The gene calls are TRBV28 and TRBJ2-5; D uncertain. Trimming left V 3 bases short and J 0 bases short, with 8 bases between. This CDR3 has 14 amino acids. Germline V lookup: CDR1 MDHEN, CDR2 SYDVKM. This CDR3 reads CASSFRRYQETQYF. The CDR3 DNA reads TGTGCCAGCAGTTTCCGTCGGTACCAAGAGACCCAGTACTTC.